The clone carrying this T cell receptor beta chain was detected ten times or more. The antigen is undetermined. This record comes from a study of CD8 T cells in ankylosing spondylitis. Study-level findings and limits: Disease-associated clones were CD8+ and fairly uncommon in peripheral blood. Within matched ankylosing spondylitis synovial fluid, disease-linked clones were reportedly significantly enriched. A TCR beta motif of about eight highly homologous variants appeared characteristic of ankylosing spondylitis blood.

The germline gives CDR1 KGHSH, CDR2 LQKENI. V shed 5 bases and J 2 bases; nucleotides not matched to a gene: 4. This CDR3 spans 14 amino acids. Libraries of TCR beta came from quantitative 5'-RACE with molecular barcodes. TCRdb recomputed calls from the 5' RACE reads with MiXCR, one row per CDR3 protein. The sample has about 540,000 distinct CDR3 sequences; about 13% are singletons. This receptor was identified in a male donor with ankylosing spondylitis. Input material: blood, either unsorted or a sorted T cell fraction (not recorded which). The chain has TRBV18 and TRBJ2-3; TRBD2 agrees at 7 bases. The CDR3 coding sequence is TGTGCCAGCTCAAATCGACTAGCCACAGATACGCAGTATTTT. Translating it yields CASSNRLATDTQYF.